Below are 11 T cell receptor beta chains sequenced from a single sample in a study of T cell repertoires in cytomegalovirus infection. TCRdb independently ran MiXCR on the reads; one entry per CDR3 protein. In the table there are hundreds of thousands of distinct CDR3 sequences, approximately 31% of which are singletons. The sequenced sample consisted of PBMCs. These receptors were taken from a human donor in good health (CMV status not recorded). Some clones in this sample may be carry-over from other donors' samples.

This chain links TRBV7-2 with TRBJ2-3, with D possibly matching TRBD2 (7 bases). Germline lookup yields CDR1 SGHTA and CDR2 FQGNSA. The CDR3 contains 14 residues. V lost 6 bases and J lost 6, with 16 bases in between. CDR3 sequence reads: CASRGGGSGDTQYF. CDR3 nucleotides: TGTGCCAGCAGAGGGGGGGGGTCAGGGGATACGCAGTATTTT.

V usage is TRBV28 and J usage is TRBJ2-1, with D perhaps matching TRBD1 (6 bases). The CDR3 extends over 21 amino acids. Trimming took 8 bases from V and 0 from J, leaving 32 bases between them. CDR1 is MDHEN and CDR2 is SYDVKM in the germline V gene. The CDR3 protein is CASGSSLWAQGTGSSYNEQFF. In nucleotides, the CDR3 is TGTGCCAGCGGTTCCAGTTTATGGGCTCAGGGTACAGGGAGCTCCTACAATGAGCAGTTCTTC.

The V gene is TRBV2, the J gene TRBJ1-1; D call uncertain. Germline assignment: CDR1 SNHLY and CDR2 FYNNEI. Trimming removed 4 bases at V and 4 bases at J, with 13 bases between. The CDR3 contains 14 residues. CDR3 nucleotides: TGTGCCAGCAGTGGCCCGGGTTCGGCCACTGAAGCTTTCTTT. Translation gives CASSGPGSATEAFF.

This clonotype was found many times. The chain employs TRBV7-2 and TRBJ2-5, with D uncertain. The CDR3 is 13 amino acids. The V end was cut by 6 bases, the J end by 1 base, with 9 bases between. The germline CDR1 and CDR2 sequences are SGHTA and FQGNSA. CDR3 coding DNA: TGTGCCAGCAGGGGAAGGGCCCAAGAGACCCAGTACTTC. Amino acid sequence: CASRGRAQETQYF.

The chain employs TRBV4-1 and TRBJ1-1, with D possibly TRBD1 on 5 matching bases. CDR3 length: 15 residues. The germline V and J ends were trimmed by 1 base and 4 bases, with 13 bases remaining between them. CDR1 is MGHRA and CDR2 is YSYEKL in the germline V gene. The CDR3 region is CASSQAQGSSTEAFF. The DNA of the CDR3 is TGCGCCAGCAGCCAAGCCCAGGGTAGCAGCACTGAAGCTTTCTTT.

The chain employs TRBV20-1 and TRBJ2-1, with 7 nucleotides matching TRBD2. This CDR3 contains 15 residues. Trimming took 1 base from V and 0 from J; bases not matched to a gene: 3. Germline CDR1 is DFQATT and CDR2 is SNEGSKA (reference sequence). The CDR3, as DNA: TGCAGTGCTAGAGGGGGGGGGAGCTCCTACAATGAGCAGTTCTTC. It translates to CSARGGGSSYNEQFF.

The chain carries TRBV11-2 and TRBJ1-5, with D possibly being TRBD1 (5 bases). The CDR3 is 16 residues long. Trimming cost V 2 bases and J 3 bases, with 14 bases left between them. Germline assignment: CDR1 SGHAT and CDR2 FQNNGV. CDR3 protein: CASSLSGRGDNQPQHF. The CDR3 nucleotides read TGTGCCAGCAGCTTATCTGGGAGGGGAGACAATCAGCCCCAGCATTTT. The full variable domain, with the rest looked up from reference TRBV11-2 and TRBJ1-5, is EAGVAQSPRYKIIEKRQSVAFWCNPISGHATLYWYQQILGQGPKLLIQFQNNGVVDDSQLPKDRFSAERLKGVDSTLKIQPAKLEDSAVYLCASSLSGRGDNQPQHFGDGTRLSIL.

This clonotype came up a few times. The V and J genes are TRBV12-3 or TRBV12-4 and TRBJ2-7, with D tentatively TRBD1 (5 bases). The CDR3 extends over 12 amino acids. The V gene lost 6 bases and the J gene lost 6 bases, with 12 bases spanning the gap. In nucleotides, the CDR3 is TGTGCCAGCAGGACAGAGTCCGGCGAGCAGTACTTC. This encodes CASRTESGEQYF.

Ten or more counts support this clonotype. The chain recombines TRBV12-3 or TRBV12-4 with TRBJ1-2; D ambiguous. V was pared by 2 bases and J by 0 bases, with 7 bases between. This CDR3 is 14 amino acids long. CDR3 sequence reads: CASSLTAANYGYTF. CDR3 in DNA: TGTGCCAGCAGTTTAACAGCAGCTAACTATGGCTACACCTTC.

The table lists this clonotype with a few counts. The CDR3 DNA reads as TGTGCCAGCAGTACAGGGTTATGGGACACTGAAGCTTTCTTT. Translated: CASSTGLWDTEAFF. The rearrangement joins TRBV27 to TRBJ1-1; weak D call: TRBD1 (6 bases). CDR1 is MNHEY and CDR2 is SMNVEV in the germline V gene (reference sequence). Trimming removed 5 bases at V and 3 bases at J, with 13 bases between. This CDR3 comprises 14 residues.

Concerning this clonotype: One base away lies a much larger clone, so this may be a sequencing read error. The chain links TRBV12-3 or TRBV12-4 to TRBJ2-4; D might be TRBD1 (6 bases). The CDR3 runs 15 residues. CDR3 sequence reads: CASAGVHRVSGIKYF. The CDR3 DNA reads as TGTGCCAGCGCGGGCGTACACAGGGTTTCGGGCATTAAGTACTTC.